A single T cell receptor (beta chain) is shown here with its context. No cognate antigen has been identified for it. It has no much larger one-base neighbor in the sample; base qualities were not kept. The data were taken from a study of identifying expanded T cells in peripheral blood (dated by TCRdb to between 2018 and 2021). For the study in its entirety: Four technical replicates, made by sequencing separate aliquots from the same pool of genomic DNA, were compared pairwise. Paper-wide results and their limitations: The binomial model flagged about 1.3 differentially abundant clones between technical replicates but approximately 15 over around two weeks and about 19 over around four weeks. The authors expected that biological variance in healthy repertoires might rise further over much longer intervals, such as months to years. The beta-binomial model significantly reduced the number of clones called differentially abundant and the false-positive rate across all healthy-donor time intervals. In all healthy donors, the variance in clone template counts between samples taken around 2 weeks apart rose significantly as total template count increased.

TCRbeta CDR3 regions were profiled with the immunoSEQ Assay using bias-controlled multiplex PCR amplification of genomic DNA. The authors' pipeline ran thus. The absolute abundance of each unique TCRbeta CDR3 region was quantified after sequences were collapsed and filtered. Differential abundance was tested with a binomial (Fisher-equivalent) model and with a beta-binomial model adding time-dependent variance fitted from healthy donors. Any clone with fewer than 5 combined templates was excluded, and a clone was called differentially abundant if its Benjamini-Hochberg FDR was below 0.01. Using the form v = (b*log(k)+a)^2, the beta-binomial variance was modeled as a function of the total template count across the two samples. TCRdb obtained this table from immuneACCESS and retained in-frame rearrangements with V and J assigned. These tables miss some clones; where compared with another copy, unresolved V genes account for less than half of the shortfall, and the remainder is unexplained. V, J and clone size reflect that table, while D and trimming were determined from the DNA. This sample holds 85,000 to 90,000 clones; approximately 83% were observed only once. The top ten hold 5.5% to 6.5% of the sample.

The CDR3 runs 15 amino acids, cysteine and phenylalanine included. Just CDR3 DNA is preserved here, 45 bases in frame from base 1. Trimming leaves V shorter by 0 bases and J shorter by 6 bases, with the junction holding 5 bases beyond the gene matches. CDR1 is given as SGDLS and CDR2 as YYNGEE, both from the germline V gene. No immune events such as infections were documented for the healthy donors during the collection period. Healthy-donor blood repertoires served as a training cohort to calibrate time-dependent variance in a beta-binomial model of T-cell clone differential abundance. The training cohort comprised ten or so healthy donors, 3 female and 7 male. The donors were between roughly 25 and 70 years old, with an average age of 43 years. Obtained from a commercial supplier, whole blood was collected from each healthy donor at three time points set two to three weeks apart. For immunosequencing, genomic DNA was extracted from whole blood that had not been sorted.

The V and J segments used are TRBV9 and TRBJ2-3; TRBD2 aligns with 9 central bases. The sequence was obtained from a person aged 18-69 years in good health. The specimen was blood. The nucleotide sequence reads TGTGCCAGCAGCGTAGCTGGGCTAGCGGGGGATACGCAGTATTTT. It encodes CASSVAGLAGDTQYF.